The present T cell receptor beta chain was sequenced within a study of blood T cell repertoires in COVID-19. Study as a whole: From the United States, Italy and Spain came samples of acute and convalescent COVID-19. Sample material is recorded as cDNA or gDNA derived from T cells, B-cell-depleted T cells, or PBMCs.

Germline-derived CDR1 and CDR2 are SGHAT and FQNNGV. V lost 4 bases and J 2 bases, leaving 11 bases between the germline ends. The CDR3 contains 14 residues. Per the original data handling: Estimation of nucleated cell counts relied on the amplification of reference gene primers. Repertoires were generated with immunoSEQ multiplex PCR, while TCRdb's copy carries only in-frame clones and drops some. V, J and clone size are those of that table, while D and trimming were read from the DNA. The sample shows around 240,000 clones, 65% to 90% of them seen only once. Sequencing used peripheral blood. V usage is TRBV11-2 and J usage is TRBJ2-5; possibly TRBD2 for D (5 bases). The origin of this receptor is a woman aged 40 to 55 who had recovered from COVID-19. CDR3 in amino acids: CASSSGGRQETQYF. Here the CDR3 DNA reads TGTGCCAGCAGCTCCGGCGGGCGGCAAGAGACCCAGTACTTC.